Below, 28 T cell receptor beta chains from the same sample are listed, as sequenced in a study of CD8+ T cells in alopecia areata. As the sequencing template, cDNA was produced by extracting RNA and reverse transcribing it. TCRdb's table, derived via immunoSEQ multiplex PCR, lists solely in-frame clones and lacks some. The data hold 200,000 or so clones, with 55% to 70% observed a single time. Treatment given: oral pan-JAK inhibitor, 5-10 mg twice daily. Sequenced material: CD4+ T cells sorted from blood, taken at week 24, from a patient treated with tofacitinib. Every receptor here comes from a human donor with alopecia areata.

The J gene is TRBJ2-7, the V gene TRBV30; 10 nucleotides align to TRBD2. The CDR3 loop spans 13 amino acids. Germline V gene lookup returns CDR1 GTSNPN and CDR2 SVGIG (reference sequence). Unmatched junction bases numbered 6, after V lost 5 bases and J lost 5 bases. The CDR3 DNA reads as TGTGCCTGGGGCGCTAGCGGGAGCCACGAGCAGTACTTC. Translating gives CAWGASGSHEQYF.

The chain links TRBV14 to TRBJ2-3; D remains unclear. The CDR3 runs to 13 residues. Germline CDR1 and CDR2: SGHDN and FVKESK. Trimming removed 1 base from V and 5 bases from J, with 7 bases in between. In nucleotides, the CDR3 is TGTGCCAGCAGCCAAGGGATGGGAGATACGCAGTATTTT. Amino acid sequence: CASSQGMGDTQYF.

The chain has TRBV2 and TRBJ1-3; D is unresolved. CDR3 size: 14 residues. The V end lost 4 bases, the J end lost 0 bases, and 7 bases lay between the germline ends. In germline, CDR1 is SNHLY, CDR2 FYNNEI. CDR3 in amino acids: CASSGHISGNTIYF. The DNA for the CDR3 is TGTGCCAGCAGTGGACACATCTCTGGAAACACCATATATTTT.

The chain recombines TRBV12-5 with TRBJ2-3; 7 bases agree with TRBD2. The CDR3 runs 14 residues. The germline V gene has CDR1 LGHNT and CDR2 FRNRAP. Losses at the gene ends were 5 bases for V and 8 bases for J; bases not matched to a gene: 10. The CDR3, as DNA: TGTGCTAGTGGTCAGGCCGGGACTATGGGTACGCAGTATTTT. Its protein is CASGQAGTMGTQYF. Together with reference TRBV12-5 and TRBJ2-3, the CDR3 gives the full variable domain: DARVTQTPRHKVTEMGQEVTMRCQPILGHNTVFWYRQTMMQGLELLAYFRNRAPLDDSGMPKDRFSAEMPDATLATLKIQPSEPRDSAVYFCASGQAGTMGTQYFGPGTRLTVL.

This clone has just a few counts. This chain links TRBV5-1 with TRBJ2-1; 9 nucleotides match TRBD1. The CDR3 length is 16 residues. V lost 5 bases to trimming and J lost 4 bases; unmatched junction nucleotides: 10. From germline, CDR1 is SGHRS and CDR2 YFSETQ. CDR3 in amino acids: CASRFIEDRGYNEQFF. In DNA, the CDR3 is TGCGCCAGCAGGTTTATCGAGGACAGGGGTTACAATGAGCAGTTCTTC.

The rearrangement joins TRBV7-9 to TRBJ2-6; the D is unclear. Germline-derived CDR1 and CDR2 are SEHNR and FQNEAQ (reference sequence). This CDR3 is built from 15 residues. Trimming stripped 5 bases from V and 4 bases from J, with 12 bases between. CDR3 sequence reads: CASSDPLRGANVLTF. The DNA of the CDR3 is TGTGCCAGCAGCGATCCACTGCGAGGGGCCAACGTCCTGACTTTC.

The rearrangement uses TRBV18 and TRBJ2-7; the match to TRBD2 covers 9 bases. Germline loops: CDR1 KGHSH, CDR2 LQKENI. This CDR3 is built from 15 residues. The ends lost 6 bases at V and 1 base at J; junction bases unmatched: 7. Here the CDR3 DNA reads TGTGCCAGCTCTCCGTCTAGCGGGGAGTCCTACGAGCAGTACTTC. It translates to CASSPSSGESYEQYF.

The gene calls are TRBV5-4 and TRBJ2-3; 9 nucleotides line up with TRBD2. This CDR3 has 16 amino acids. Germline CDR1 SGHNT, CDR2 YYREEE (reference sequence). Trimming took 4 bases from V and 1 from J; bases not matched to a gene: 7. CDR3 coding DNA: TGTGCCAGCAGCCCTGGGTTAGCGGGGGGCACAGATACGCAGTATTTT. This codes for CASSPGLAGGTDTQYF.

This clone was found a few times. This chain joins TRBV5-6 and TRBJ1-2; 7 positions match TRBD1. J lost 8 bases, V lost 4 bases, and 8 bases had no gene match. The CDR3 sequence is 13 residues long. Germline V lookup: CDR1 SGHDT, CDR2 YYEEEE. In DNA form, the CDR3 reads TGTGCCAGCAGCGCGGACAGGATAGGAGGCTACACCTTC. It translates to CASSADRIGGYTF.

This clone was detected a few times. The V call is TRBV5-4, the J call TRBJ1-1, with TRBD1 matching 7 bases. The CDR3 has 17 amino acids. From germline, CDR1 is SGHNT and CDR2 YYREEE (reference sequence). With 4 bases clipped from V and 0 bases from J, the junction kept 12 bases outside the gene matches. The CDR3 nucleotides read TGTGCCAGCAGCCGTCGACAGGGTGGTTCTCTGAACACTGAAGCTTTCTTT. It yields the protein CASSRRQGGSLNTEAFF.

The V call is TRBV9, the J call TRBJ1-1; the D gene is possibly TRBD1 (5 bases). The V end was cut by 4 bases, the J end by 3 bases, with 10 bases between. Germline-derived CDR1 and CDR2 are SGDLS and YYNGEE. The CDR3 is made up of 13 amino acids. The CDR3: CASSKQADTEAFF. CDR3 DNA: TGTGCCAGCAGCAAACAGGCAGACACTGAAGCTTTCTTT.

Only one count was recorded for this clone. The chain uses TRBV11-2 and TRBJ2-7; D is undetermined. Germline CDR1 reads SGHAT; CDR2 reads FQNNGV. The CDR3 extends over 15 amino acids. V lost 1 base, J lost 0 bases, and 10 bases lay in between. This CDR3 is CASSLVEISSYEQYF. DNA of the CDR3: TGTGCCAGCAGCTTAGTCGAGATTAGCTCCTACGAGCAGTACTTC.

The chain combines TRBV2 with TRBJ1-6; no clear D gene. Germline lookup yields CDR1 SNHLY and CDR2 FYNNEI. V was clipped by 1 base and J by 8 bases, with 6 bases between them. The CDR3 covers 13 residues. CDR3 nucleotides: TGTGCCAGCAGTGAAGTGAATCATTCACCCCTCCACTTT. It encodes CASSEVNHSPLHF.

The gene calls are TRBV2 and TRBJ2-3; D may be TRBD1 (6 bases). The V gene lost 5 bases and the J gene lost 2 bases, with 11 bases spanning the gap. There are 14 residues in the CDR3. Germline assignment: CDR1 SNHLY and CDR2 FYNNEI. The CDR3 nucleotides are TGTGCCAGCAGTCCAGACAGGTTCACAGATACGCAGTATTTT. Translated, it gives CASSPDRFTDTQYF.

The CDR3 DNA reads TGCAGCGTTGAGGGTTTAGAGGGAACGCGTCGGGAGCAGTACTTC. Its translation: CSVEGLEGTRREQYF. The gene calls are TRBV29-1 and TRBJ2-7, with D possibly being TRBD2 (5 bases). The CDR3 runs to 15 residues. Per the germline V gene, CDR1 is SQVTM and CDR2 is ANQGSEA. The V and J ends lost 3 bases and 7 bases respectively, with 22 bases between them.

As for this clone: A read error is possible here, since a much larger clone lies one base away. It is unclear where the CDR3 begins or ends on the DNA, so no DNA is shown, and the CDR3 is as TCRdb lists it. V and J are TRBV7-2 and TRBJ2-7; the table's D call of TRBD1 was not tested on the DNA. The CDR3 totals 15 residues, both ends included. The V gene's germline CDR1 is SGHTA and CDR2 FQGNSA. This CDR3 reads CASSLVGTGSYEQNF.

This sequence joins TRBV30 and TRBJ1-2; a possible D gene is TRBD1 (5 bases). Germline values: CDR1 GTSNPN, CDR2 SVGIG (reference sequence). V was clipped by 4 bases and J by 4 bases, with 13 bases between them. This CDR3 region has 13 residues. Here the CDR3 DNA reads TGTGCCTGGACAGGGCATATTCTCTATGGCTACACCTTC. Encoded protein: CAWTGHILYGYTF. Supplemented by reference TRBV30 and TRBJ1-2, the full variable domain reads SQTIHQWPATLVQPVGSPLSLECTVEGTSNPNLYWYRQAAGRGLQLLFYSVGIGQISSEVPQNLSASRPQDRQFILSSKKLLLSDSGFYLCAWTGHILYGYTFGSGTRLTVV.

The gene calls are TRBV7-2 and TRBJ2-5, with 9 positions matching TRBD2. The CDR3 totals 16 residues. CDR1 and CDR2 (germline): SGHTA, FQGNSA. The V gene end was trimmed by 2 bases and the J gene end by 1 base; junction bases not matched to a gene: 5. The CDR3 nucleotides are TGTGCCAGCAGCTTATCCCCAGCGGGGGGCCAAGAGACCCAGTACTTC. Encoded protein: CASSLSPAGGQETQYF.

A few counts support this clone. The chain joins TRBV25-1 to TRBJ2-5; 11 nucleotides line up with TRBD2. Germline V lookup: CDR1 MGHDK, CDR2 SYGVNS. Germline trimming cut 3 bases from V and 3 bases from J; bases unmatched to any gene: 12. The CDR3 length is 18 residues. The CDR3 sequence is CASSDFRLAGGTEETQYF. The CDR3 DNA reads as TGTGCCAGCAGTGACTTCCGGCTAGCGGGGGGAACAGAAGAGACCCAGTACTTC.

J is TRBJ2-1 and V is TRBV9; weak D call: TRBD2 (5 bases). The CDR3 is made up of 14 amino acids. CDR1 and CDR2 (germline): SGDLS, YYNGEE. Deletions cut 6 bases from V and 1 base from J, with 11 bases between. CDR3 loop: CASTAGRSYNEQFF. The CDR3 bases are TGTGCCAGCACGGCGGGCAGGTCCTACAATGAGCAGTTCTTC.

V gene TRBV9 combines with J gene TRBJ1-5; D unresolved. Per the germline V gene, CDR1 is SGDLS and CDR2 is YYNGEE. The CDR3 spans 15 residues. V dropped 4 bases and J dropped 1 base, with 12 bases sitting between them. DNA for the CDR3: TGTGCCAGCAGCCCGCCGGCAGCCAGCAATCAGCCCCAGCATTTT. Translating it yields CASSPPAASNQPQHF.

The rearrangement joins TRBV10-3 to TRBJ1-1; TRBD1 matches at 8 bases. This CDR3 is 14 amino acids long. Germline trimming cut 3 bases from V and 6 bases from J; bases unmatched to any gene: 6. The germline gives CDR1 ENHRY, CDR2 SYGVKD. The CDR3 is CAISEGQGAAEAFF. DNA of the CDR3: TGTGCCATCAGTGAAGGACAGGGAGCAGCTGAAGCTTTCTTT.

The genes are TRBV9 and TRBJ2-7; possibly TRBD1 for D (5 bases). From germline, CDR1 is SGDLS and CDR2 YYNGEE. The CDR3 is 13 amino acids. Between the trimmed V and J ends, which lost 3 bases and 6 bases, there was a span of 13 bases. In DNA, the CDR3 is TGTGCCAGCAGCGAGACCCTTACAGGCGAGCAGTACTTC. As protein: CASSETLTGEQYF.

The rearrangement uses TRBV23-1 and TRBJ2-3; D possibly uses TRBD1 or TRBD2 (5 bases each). TRBV23-1 is marked as an open reading frame, function uncertain. This CDR3 spans 14 amino acids. Trimming removed 4 bases from V and 5 bases from J, with 13 bases in between. CDR3 sequence reads: CASSPRGAVDTQYF. DNA of the CDR3: TGCGCCAGCAGTCCGAGGGGCGCGGTAGATACGCAGTATTTT.

The table lists this clone with a few counts. The chain combines TRBV5-4 with TRBJ1-5, with a possible D match to TRBD1 (6 bases). V was shortened by 0 bases and J by 7 bases, with 23 bases between the two germline ends. Germline loops: CDR1 SGHNT, CDR2 YYREEE (reference sequence). The CDR3 contains 18 residues. The DNA for the CDR3 is TGTGCCAGCAGCTTGGAAGAGCAGGGGTTCAGGCACGGGCAGCCCCAGCATTTT. This translates into CASSLEEQGFRHGQPQHF.

The chain links TRBV10-3 to TRBJ2-7, with a tentative D call TRBD2 (5 bases). Germline V gene data show CDR1 as ENHRY and CDR2 as SYGVKD. This CDR3 has 14 amino acids. The V end lost 5 bases, the J end lost 0 bases, and 11 bases lay between the germline ends. The CDR3 DNA reads as TGTGCCATCAGTAGCGGTCGCAGCTCCTACGAGCAGTACTTC. This sequence encodes CAISSGRSSYEQYF.

This clone was counted only a few times. V and J are TRBV5-6 and TRBJ2-5; 7 positions agree with TRBD1. Germline assignment: CDR1 SGHDT and CDR2 YYEEEE. This CDR3 has 13 amino acids. Unmatched junction bases numbered 1, after V lost 1 base and J lost 4 bases. CDR3: CASSLRDRETQYF. DNA for the CDR3: TGTGCCAGCAGCTTGCGGGACAGAGAGACCCAGTACTTC.

The CDR3 here is CALTAITGNTIYF. The CDR3 bases are TGTGCCTTAACAGCGATAACTGGAAACACCATATATTTT. V is TRBV30 and J is TRBJ1-3, with D unresolved. The germline V gene has CDR1 GTSNPN and CDR2 SVGIG (reference sequence). This CDR3 has 13 amino acids. Trimming cost V 7 bases and J 2 bases, with 12 bases left between them.